The clone carrying this TCR beta chain has ten or more counts. This sample was included in a study of T-cell reconstitution after alpha-beta-depleted transplantation in children. Preparation of the TCRbeta library used unique molecular identifiers. TCRdb re-analysed the PCR reads in MiXCR, keeping a single row per CDR3 protein. The table has some 200,000 distinct CDR3 sequences, roughly 9% seen once. Germline CDR1 and CDR2: ENHRY and SYGVKD. Deletions cut 0 bases from V and 5 bases from J, with 4 bases between. This CDR3 comprises 12 residues. This clonotype was sampled from a human donor who donated a stem cell graft to a child with acute lymphoblastic leukemia. Sample: PBMCs from the stem cell graft donor, taken from the stem cell graft. The chain combines TRBV10-3 with TRBJ2-5, with D unresolved. CDR3 nucleotides: TGTGCCATCAGTGAGTCTTCGGAGACCCAGTACTTC. Encoded protein: CAISESSETQYF.